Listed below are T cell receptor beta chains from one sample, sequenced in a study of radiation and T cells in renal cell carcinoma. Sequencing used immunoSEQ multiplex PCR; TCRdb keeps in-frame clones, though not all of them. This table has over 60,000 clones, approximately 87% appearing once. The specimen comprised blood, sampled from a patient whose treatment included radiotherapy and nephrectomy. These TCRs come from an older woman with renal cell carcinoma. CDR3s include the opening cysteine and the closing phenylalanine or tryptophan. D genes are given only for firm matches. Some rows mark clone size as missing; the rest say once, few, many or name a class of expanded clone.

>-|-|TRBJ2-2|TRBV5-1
TGCGCCAGCAGCCCGACATTAGCGAACACCGGGGAGCTGTTTTTT
CASSPTLANTGELFF
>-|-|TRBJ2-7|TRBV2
TGTGCCAGCAGTCGCGAGGCGTACGAGCAGTACTTC
CASSREAYEQYF
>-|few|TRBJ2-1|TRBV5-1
TGCGCCAGCAGCTCCCACAGAGCCGGGGGCAACAATGAGCAGTTCTTC
CASSSHRAGGNNEQFF
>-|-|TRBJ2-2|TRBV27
TGTGCCAGCAGCCAGGGAATGAACACCGGGGAGCTGTTTTTT
CASSQGMNTGELFF
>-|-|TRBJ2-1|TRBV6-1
TGTGCCAGCAGGACCGGGACGGTCTCCTACAATGAGCAGTTCTTC
CASRTGTVSYNEQFF
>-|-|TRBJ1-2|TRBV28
TGTGCCAGCACCATAGGTGCGAACTATGGCTACACCTTC
CASTIGANYGYTF
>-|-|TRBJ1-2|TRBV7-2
TGTGCCAGCAGCTTGGGCAGGGGTAACTATGGCTACACCTTC
CASSLGRGNYGYTF
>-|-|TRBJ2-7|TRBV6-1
TGTGCCAGCAGTGAGGGCTACGAGCAGTACTTC
CASSEGYEQYF
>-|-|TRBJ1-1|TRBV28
TGTGCCAGCAGTTTGGCTGAGGTCACTGAAGCTTTCTTT
CASSLAEVTEAFF
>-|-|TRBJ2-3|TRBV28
TGTGCCAGCAGTTCACAGGTCTTCACAGATACGCAGTATTTT
CASSSQVFTDTQYF
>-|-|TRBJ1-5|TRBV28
TGTGCCAGCAGTTTAGGGGCATATAATCAGCCCCAGCATTTT
CASSLGAYNQPQHF
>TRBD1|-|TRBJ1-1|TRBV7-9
TGTGCCAGCAGCGTACAGGGGGCGGGAGAAGCTTTCTTT
CASSVQGAGEAFF
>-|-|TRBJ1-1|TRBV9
TGTGCCAGCAGCGGAACGAACACTGAAGCTTTCTTT
CASSGTNTEAFF
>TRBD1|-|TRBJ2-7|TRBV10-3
TGTGCCATCAGTGATCGACAGGGGCAAACATACGAGCAGTACTTC
CAISDRQGQTYEQYF
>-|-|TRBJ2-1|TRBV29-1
TGCAGCGTCCAAGGGGGTACAGGTGTTAATGAGCAGTTCTTC
CSVQGGTGVNEQFF
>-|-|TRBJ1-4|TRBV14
TGTGCCAGCAGCCAGCTACCCGTTAGTCCAGTGTTTTTT
CASSQLPVSPVFF
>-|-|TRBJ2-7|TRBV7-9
TGTGCCAGCAGCTTGCATGGAGGGAACTACGAGCAGTACTTC
CASSLHGGNYEQYF
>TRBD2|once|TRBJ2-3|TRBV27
TGTGCCAGCAGGGTACTAGCGGGGGACACAGATACGCAGTATTTT
CASRVLAGDTDTQYF
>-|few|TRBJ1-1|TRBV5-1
TGCGCCAGCAGCCTCGACAACGACCGAGAAGCTTTCTTT
CASSLDNDREAFF
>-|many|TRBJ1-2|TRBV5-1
TGCGCCAGCAGCTTGGCCGACGGAGCTAACTATGGCTACACCTTC
CASSLADGANYGYTF
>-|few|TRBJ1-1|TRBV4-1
TGCGCCAGCAGCCAATATGGGGGGGACACTGAAGCTTTCTTT
CASSQYGGDTEAFF
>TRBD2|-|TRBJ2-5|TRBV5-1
TGCGCCAGCAGCCTACCGGTCGGGGTTCGGACTAGCGGGGGGAGGCAAGAGACCCAGTACTTC
CASSLPVGVRTSGGRQETQYF
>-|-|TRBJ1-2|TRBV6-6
TGTGCCAGCAGTTACCCGCCCTCCCGCTACACCTTC
CASSYPPSRYTF
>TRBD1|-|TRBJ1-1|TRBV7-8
TGTGCCAGCAGCTTACGGACAGGGGGCATGAATGAAGCTTTCTTT
CASSLRTGGMNEAFF
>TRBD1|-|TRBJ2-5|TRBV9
TGTGCCAGCAGCGCCTTAGGGACAGTCCAAGAGACCCAGTACTTC
CASSALGTVQETQYF